The 22 T cell receptor beta chains presented below share a single source sample, sequenced in a study of T cell responses to AZD1222 COVID-19 vaccine. The repertoire was sequenced with immunoSEQ multiplex PCR; TCRdb's copy has only in-frame clones and lacks some. The sample consists of 150,000 or so clones, about 85% of them appearing once. The input for sequencing was peripheral blood, taken after recovery from COVID-19. The receptors shown here come from an adult who had recovered from COVID-19.

J is TRBJ1-1 and V is TRBV4-1, with a tentative D call TRBD1 (5 bases). Per the germline V gene, CDR1 is MGHRA and CDR2 is YSYEKL. Trimming removed 1 base at V and 7 bases at J, with 13 bases between. The CDR3 is 14 residues long. For the CDR3, the DNA is TGCGCCAGCAGCCAAGGTCCCCCGGGGGGTGAAGCTTTCTTT. Translation gives CASSQGPPGGEAFF.

The chain links TRBV29-1 to TRBJ2-7, with 7 bases aligning to TRBD1. Trimming at V came to 7 bases and at J to 0 bases, leaving 3 bases not matched to a gene. CDR3 length: 12 amino acids. In germline, CDR1 is SQVTM, CDR2 ANQGSEA. In DNA, the CDR3 is TGCAGCGCCCGGGACAGCTCCTACGAGCAGTACTTC. Its protein is CSARDSSYEQYF.

This chain uses TRBV20-1 with TRBJ2-1, with no clear D. The V gene lost 5 bases and the J gene lost 7 bases, with 6 bases spanning the gap. Germline assignment: CDR1 DFQATT and CDR2 SNEGSKA (reference sequence). The CDR3 totals 10 residues. CDR3 region: CSAQRNEQFF. DNA of the CDR3: TGCAGTGCTCAGCGAAATGAGCAGTTCTTC.

This chain connects TRBV20-1 to TRBJ1-2; the D is unclear. Germline values: CDR1 DFQATT, CDR2 SNEGSKA (reference sequence). The CDR3 spans 12 residues. V lost 3 bases, J lost 4 bases, and 9 bases lay in between. CDR3 residues: CSASEDFYGYTF. The DNA of the CDR3 is TGCAGTGCTAGTGAGGATTTCTATGGCTACACCTTC.

V usage is TRBV10-3 and J usage is TRBJ2-3, with TRBD2 matching over 15 bases. CDR3 size: 18 residues. V lost 0 bases and J lost 0; bases outside the gene matches: 1. Germline CDR1 ENHRY, CDR2 SYGVKD. In nucleotides, the CDR3 is TGTGCCATCAGTGAGTCCGGGACTAGCGGGGGGAGCACAGATACGCAGTATTTT. It translates to CAISESGTSGGSTDTQYF.

This rearrangement joins TRBV5-6 to TRBJ1-4; D ambiguous. Germline lookup yields CDR1 SGHDT and CDR2 YYEEEE. There are 14 residues in the CDR3. Trimming stripped 5 bases from V and 8 bases from J, with 16 bases between. This CDR3 is CASSRRGFREKLFF. The CDR3 nucleotides are TGTGCCAGCAGTCGGCGCGGGTTTCGGGAAAAACTGTTTTTT. The whole variable domain, remainder taken from reference TRBV5-6 and TRBJ1-4, is DAGVTQSPTHLIKTRGQQVTLRCSPKSGHDTVSWYQQALGQGPQFIFQYYEEEERQRGNFPDRFSGHQFPNYSSELNVNALLLGDSALYLCASSRRGFREKLFFGSGTQLSVL.

The genes are TRBV10-3 and TRBJ1-2; 10 bases match TRBD1. CDR1 ENHRY and CDR2 SYGVKD come from the germline V gene. The CDR3 runs to 17 residues. Germline trimming cut 5 bases from V and 3 bases from J; bases unmatched to any gene: 12. The CDR3 is CAISISGQGIWDYGYTF. CDR3 sequence (DNA): TGTGCCATCAGTATCTCGGGACAGGGGATATGGGACTATGGCTACACCTTC.

This clone was counted once. Additional DNA sequences in this sample encode the identical CDR3. This chain joins TRBV12-3 or TRBV12-4 and TRBJ1-5; no clear D gene. This CDR3 has 13 residues. Trimming took off 3 bases at V and 6 bases at J, with 9 bases between the two ends. This CDR3 reads CASSLIEGQPQHF. Here the CDR3 DNA reads TGTGCCAGCAGTTTGATCGAGGGTCAGCCCCAGCATTTT.

This rearrangement joins TRBV19 to TRBJ1-5; no clear D. Germline-derived CDR1 and CDR2 are LNHDA and SQIVND (reference sequence). The CDR3 has 13 amino acids. Trimming cost V 8 bases and J 0 bases, with 8 bases left between them. CDR3 in amino acids: CASAEYSNQPQHF. For the CDR3, the DNA is TGTGCCAGTGCTGAGTATAGCAATCAGCCCCAGCATTTT.

The rearrangement uses TRBV7-6 and TRBJ2-1; D unresolved. Germline values: CDR1 SGHVS, CDR2 FNYEAQ. V was cut by 1 base and J by 15 bases, with 19 bases left in between. CDR3 length equals 14 residues. CDR3 DNA sequence: TGTGCCAGCAGCTTAGGGGCTATGATCGGCCGACTGTTCTTC. This sequence encodes CASSLGAMIGRLFF.

CDR3 in amino acids: CASSSPGTGNEQYF. CDR3 coding DNA: TGTGCCAGCAGTTCCCCCGGGACAGGGAACGAGCAGTACTTC. The chain uses TRBV28 and TRBJ2-7; 9 bases are a match to TRBD1. Germline values: CDR1 MDHEN, CDR2 SYDVKM. The CDR3 has 14 amino acids. The J segment lost 5 bases and the V segment lost 4 bases, leaving 6 bases of the junction unmatched. The full variable domain, in which reference TRBV28 and TRBJ2-7 provide the parts outside the CDR3, is DVKVTQSSRYLVKRTGEKVFLECVQDMDHENMFWYRQDPGLGLRLIYFSYDVKMKEKGDIPEGYSVSREKKERFSLILESASTNQTSMYLCASSSPGTGNEQYFGPGTRLTVT.

This chain links TRBV9 with TRBJ1-2; 7 bases agree with TRBD1. V dropped 4 bases and J dropped 7; count of bases not matched to a gene: 10. Germline V lookup: CDR1 SGDLS, CDR2 YYNGEE. The CDR3 runs 14 residues. The CDR3 region has the DNA TGTGCCAGCAGCCAGGAAGGGGGCGCGGGTGGCTACACCTTC. Translating it yields CASSQEGGAGGYTF.

This chain uses TRBV2 with TRBJ2-3; 8 bases fit TRBD2. The V gene's germline CDR1 is SNHLY and CDR2 FYNNEI. The CDR3 extends over 16 amino acids. Trimming at V came to 0 bases and at J to 4 bases, leaving 6 bases not matched to a gene. The CDR3 sequence: CASSEAPGGPSDTQYF. CDR3 DNA sequence: TGTGCCAGCAGTGAAGCCCCGGGAGGGCCTTCAGATACGCAGTATTTT.

This clone was seen more than once but under ten times. The chain uses TRBV5-1 and TRBJ2-2; D possibly corresponds to TRBD2 (6 bases). The CDR3 has 14 residues. Germline CDR1 reads SGHRS; CDR2 reads YFSETQ. Trimming left V 0 bases short and J 5 bases short, with 8 bases between. CDR3 loop: CASSLEAGTGELFF. Here the CDR3 DNA reads TGCGCCAGCAGCTTGGAGGCGGGGACCGGGGAGCTGTTTTTT.

V and J are TRBV9 and TRBJ1-4; D gene unclear. This CDR3 contains 16 residues. V was pared by 1 base and J by 3 bases, with 13 bases between. The germline V gene has CDR1 SGDLS and CDR2 YYNGEE. The CDR3 reads CASSVSLGGPNEKLFF. The DNA of the CDR3 is TGTGCCAGCAGCGTATCCCTGGGTGGGCCTAATGAAAAACTGTTTTTT.

The V call is TRBV2, the J call TRBJ2-2, with D possibly being TRBD1 or TRBD2 (5 bases each). V was cut by 2 bases and J by 7 bases, with 17 bases left in between. The CDR3 spans 16 residues. In germline, CDR1 is SNHLY, CDR2 FYNNEI. The CDR3: CASSERRAGPDGELFF. The DNA of the CDR3 is TGTGCCAGCAGTGAAAGGCGGGCAGGGCCGGACGGGGAGCTGTTTTTT. The full variable domain, completed using reference TRBV2 and TRBJ2-2, is EPEVTQTPSHQVTQMGQEVILRCVPISNHLYFYWYRQILGQKVEFLVSFYNNEISEKSEIFDDQFSVERPDGSNFTLKIRSTKLEDSAMYFCASSERRAGPDGELFFGEGSRLTVL.

The chain carries TRBV29-1 and TRBJ2-5; D gene ambiguous. CDR3 length equals 14 residues. Trimming shortened V by 1 base and J by 5 bases, and 14 bases separated the two germline ends. Germline V gene data show CDR1 as SQVTM and CDR2 as ANQGSEA. In nucleotides, the CDR3 is TGCAGCGTTGAAGGGGCAACCCTGGGGGAGACCCAGTACTTC. Translating it yields CSVEGATLGETQYF.

The chain couples TRBV5-1 to TRBJ2-2; 8 positions agree with TRBD2. CDR3 length: 15 amino acids. The junction had 4 bases not matched to a gene; V was cut back by 2 bases and J by 4 bases. Germline V gene lookup returns CDR1 SGHRS and CDR2 YFSETQ. CDR3 DNA sequence: TGCGCCAGCAGCTTCGGACTAGCACCCACCGGGGAGCTGTTTTTT. Translation: CASSFGLAPTGELFF. The full variable domain, completed using reference TRBV5-1 and TRBJ2-2, is KAGVTQTPRYLIKTRGQQVTLSCSPISGHRSVSWYQQTPGQGLQFLFEYFSETQRNKGNFPGRFSGRQFSNSRSEMNVSTLELGDSALYLCASSFGLAPTGELFFGEGSRLTVL.

The chain links TRBV29-1 to TRBJ1-3; D uncertain. Trimming left V 4 bases short and J 3 bases short, with 10 bases between. Germline CDR1 SQVTM, CDR2 ANQGSEA. The CDR3 sequence is 13 residues long. DNA of the CDR3: TGCAGCGTTGTCCAGATCAATGGAAACACCATATATTTT. Residues: CSVVQINGNTIYF.

The genes are TRBV19 and TRBJ2-1; 8 bases are a match to TRBD1. CDR1 LNHDA and CDR2 SQIVND come from the germline V gene (reference sequence). The CDR3 consists of 19 residues. The V and J ends lost 5 bases and 4 bases, in that order; junction bases with no gene match: 19. The chain's CDR3 is CASSPISPGQGRGYNEQFF. In DNA form, the CDR3 reads TGTGCCAGTAGTCCCATAAGTCCCGGACAGGGTAGGGGGTACAATGAGCAGTTCTTC.

The CDR3 coding sequence is TGTGCCAGCAGTTCAGATATGAACACTGAAGCTTTCTTT. Its protein is CASSSDMNTEAFF. V and J are TRBV12-3 or TRBV12-4 and TRBJ1-1; D uncertain. This CDR3 is built from 13 residues. V lost 4 bases and J 0 bases, leaving 6 bases between the germline ends.

V gene TRBV9 combines with J gene TRBJ1-3; D gene unclear. Trimming cost V 0 bases and J 0 bases, with 4 bases left between them. The CDR3 loop spans 14 amino acids. Per the germline V gene, CDR1 is SGDLS and CDR2 is YYNGEE. This chain's CDR3 is CASSVVLSGNTIYF. Written as DNA, the CDR3 is TGTGCCAGCAGCGTAGTTCTCTCTGGAAACACCATATATTTT. Full variable domain (missing parts from reference TRBV9 and TRBJ1-3): DSGVTQTPKHLITATGQRVTLRCSPRSGDLSVYWYQQSLDQGLQFLIQYYNGEERAKGNILERFSAQQFPDLHSELNLSSLELGDSALYFCASSVVLSGNTIYFGEGSWLTVV.